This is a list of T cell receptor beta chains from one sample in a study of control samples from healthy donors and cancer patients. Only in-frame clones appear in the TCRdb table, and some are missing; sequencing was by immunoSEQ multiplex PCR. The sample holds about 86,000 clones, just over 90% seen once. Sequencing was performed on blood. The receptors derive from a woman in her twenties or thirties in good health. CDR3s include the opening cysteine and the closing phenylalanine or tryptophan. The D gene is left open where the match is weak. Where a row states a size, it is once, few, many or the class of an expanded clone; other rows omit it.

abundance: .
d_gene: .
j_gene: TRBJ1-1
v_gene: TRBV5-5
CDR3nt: TGTGCCAGCAGCCCTATACGGAGGGCTGAAGCTTTCTTT
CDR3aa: CASSPIRRAEAFF

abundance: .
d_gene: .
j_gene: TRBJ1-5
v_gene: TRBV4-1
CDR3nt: TGCGCCAGCAGCCAAGAAGTCGGGAATCAGCCCCAGCATTTT
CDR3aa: CASSQEVGNQPQHF

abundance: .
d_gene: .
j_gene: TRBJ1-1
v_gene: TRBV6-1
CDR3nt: TGTGCCAGCAGTGAGGGGGCGGGGCTCACTGAAGCTTTCTTT
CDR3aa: CASSEGAGLTEAFF

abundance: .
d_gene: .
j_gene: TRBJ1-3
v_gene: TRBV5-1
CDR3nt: TGCGCCAGCAGCTTGGAGGGGCATGGCCAGGGAAACACCATATATTTT
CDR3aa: CASSLEGHGQGNTIYF

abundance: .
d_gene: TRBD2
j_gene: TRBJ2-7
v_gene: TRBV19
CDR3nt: TGTGCCAGTAGTTTCGGGACTAACTCCTACGAGCAGTACTTC
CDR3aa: CASSFGTNSYEQYF

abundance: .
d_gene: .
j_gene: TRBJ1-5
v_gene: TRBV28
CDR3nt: TGTGCCAGCATCGAACAAGGCAATCAGCCCCAGCATTTT
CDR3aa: CASIEQGNQPQHF

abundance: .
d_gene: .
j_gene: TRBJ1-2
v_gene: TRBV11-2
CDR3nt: TGTGCCAGCAGCTTAGATCCGGGGAACTATGGCTACACCTTC
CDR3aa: CASSLDPGNYGYTF

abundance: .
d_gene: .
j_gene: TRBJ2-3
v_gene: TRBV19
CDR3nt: TGTGCCAGTAGTATCCCGGGCACCCCTAGCACAGATACGCAGTATTTT
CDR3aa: CASSIPGTPSTDTQYF

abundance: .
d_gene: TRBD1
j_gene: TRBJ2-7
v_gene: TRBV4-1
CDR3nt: TGCGCCAGCAGCCAAGACCACCGGACAGGGGGCCGTTACGAGCAGTACTTC
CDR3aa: CASSQDHRTGGRYEQYF

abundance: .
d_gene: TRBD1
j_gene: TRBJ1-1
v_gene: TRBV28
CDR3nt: TGTGCCAGCAGTCCCCTGAAAGGACAGGGGGCAAGGAACACTGAAGCTTTCTTT
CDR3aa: CASSPLKGQGARNTEAFF

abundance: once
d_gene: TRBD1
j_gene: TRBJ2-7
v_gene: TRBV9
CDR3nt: TGTGCCAGCAGCCCCGCGGGACAGGGCTACGAGCAGTACTTC
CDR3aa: CASSPAGQGYEQYF

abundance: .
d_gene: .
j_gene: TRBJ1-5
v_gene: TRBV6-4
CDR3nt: TGTGCCAGCAGTCAGGACAGAAATCAGCCCCAGCATTTT
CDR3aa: CASSQDRNQPQHF

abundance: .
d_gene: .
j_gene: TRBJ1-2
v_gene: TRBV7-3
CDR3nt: TGTGCCAGCAGCCTGGACGGACAGAGAGCTAACTATGGCTACACCTTC
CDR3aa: CASSLDGQRANYGYTF

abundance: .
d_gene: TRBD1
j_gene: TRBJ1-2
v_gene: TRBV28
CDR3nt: TGTGCCAGCAGTACCCCGGGACAGTCGGGCGGCTATGGCTACACCTTC
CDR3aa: CASSTPGQSGGYGYTF

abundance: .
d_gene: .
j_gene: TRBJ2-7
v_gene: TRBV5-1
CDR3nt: TGCGCCAGCAGCGGCGGGGCAAATTACGAGCAGTACTTC
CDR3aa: CASSGGANYEQYF

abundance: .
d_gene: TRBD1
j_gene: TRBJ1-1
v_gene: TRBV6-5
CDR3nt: TGTGCCAGCAGTCAGGGGGGAAACACTGAAGCTTTCTTT
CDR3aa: CASSQGGNTEAFF

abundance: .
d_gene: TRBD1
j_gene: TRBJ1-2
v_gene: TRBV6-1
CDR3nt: TGTGCCAGCAGTGAAACCCAAGACAGGGGGATTGGCTACACCTTC
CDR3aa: CASSETQDRGIGYTF

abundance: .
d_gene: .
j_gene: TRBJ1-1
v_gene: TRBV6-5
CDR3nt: TGTGCCAGCAGTTATTACCGGGGCTTGAACACTGAAGCTTTCTTT
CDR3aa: CASSYYRGLNTEAFF

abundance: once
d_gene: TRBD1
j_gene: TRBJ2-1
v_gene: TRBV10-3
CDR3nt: TGTGCCATCAGTGGGCAGGGGGAAAATGAGCAGTTCTTC
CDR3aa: CAISGQGENEQFF

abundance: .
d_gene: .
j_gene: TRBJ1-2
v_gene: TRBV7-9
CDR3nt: TGTGCCAGCAGCATTATAGGAAGTAACTATGGCTACACCTTC
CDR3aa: CASSIIGSNYGYTF

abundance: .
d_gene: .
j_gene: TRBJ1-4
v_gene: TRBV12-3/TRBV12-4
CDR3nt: TGTGCCAGCAGTTTGAGGCAAGGCGAAAAACTGTTTTTT
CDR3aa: CASSLRQGEKLFF

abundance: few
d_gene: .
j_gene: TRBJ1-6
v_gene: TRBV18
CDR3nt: TGTGCCAGCTCACCACCCACGCTGCGGGGTAATTCACCCCTCCACTTT
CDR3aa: CASSPPTLRGNSPLHF

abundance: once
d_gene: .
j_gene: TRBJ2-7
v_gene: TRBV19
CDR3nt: TGTGCCAGTAGTATAGAACCGGGCCCTCTAAACGAGCAGTACTTC
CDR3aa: CASSIEPGPLNEQYF

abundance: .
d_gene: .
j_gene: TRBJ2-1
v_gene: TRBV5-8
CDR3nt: TGTGCCAGCAGCTTGTATGCGGGGGCCAACTACAATGAGCAGTTCTTC
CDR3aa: CASSLYAGANYNEQFF

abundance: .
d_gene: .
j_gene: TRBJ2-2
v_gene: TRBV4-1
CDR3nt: TGCGCCAGCAGCCAAGAGGCCAGCGGGAACACCGGGGAGCTGTTTTTT
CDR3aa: CASSQEASGNTGELFF

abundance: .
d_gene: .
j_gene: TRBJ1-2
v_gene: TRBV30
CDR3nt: TGTGCCTGTTCCTACGACACTTACTATGGCTACACCTTC
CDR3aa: CACSYDTYYGYTF